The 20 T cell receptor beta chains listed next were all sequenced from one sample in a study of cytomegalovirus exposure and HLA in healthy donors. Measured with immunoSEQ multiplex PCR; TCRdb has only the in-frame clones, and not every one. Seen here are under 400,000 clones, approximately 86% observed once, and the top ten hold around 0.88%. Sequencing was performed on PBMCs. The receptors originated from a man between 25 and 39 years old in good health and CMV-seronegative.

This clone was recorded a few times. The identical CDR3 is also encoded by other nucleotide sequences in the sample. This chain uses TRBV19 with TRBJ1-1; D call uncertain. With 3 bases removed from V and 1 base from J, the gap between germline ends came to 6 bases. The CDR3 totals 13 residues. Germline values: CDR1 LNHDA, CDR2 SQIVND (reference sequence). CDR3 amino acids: CASSISGNTEAFF. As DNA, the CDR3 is TGTGCCAGTAGTATCAGTGGGAACACTGAAGCTTTCTTT.

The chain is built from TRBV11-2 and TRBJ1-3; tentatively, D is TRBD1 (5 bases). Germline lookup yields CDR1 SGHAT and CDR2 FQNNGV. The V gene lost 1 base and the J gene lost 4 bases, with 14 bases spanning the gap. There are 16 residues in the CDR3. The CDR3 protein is CASSLGQGMGGNTIYF. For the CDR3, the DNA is TGTGCCAGCAGCTTAGGGCAGGGAATGGGAGGAAACACCATATATTTT. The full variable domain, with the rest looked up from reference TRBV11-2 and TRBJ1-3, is EAGVAQSPRYKIIEKRQSVAFWCNPISGHATLYWYQQILGQGPKLLIQFQNNGVVDDSQLPKDRFSAERLKGVDSTLKIQPAKLEDSAVYLCASSLGQGMGGNTIYFGEGSWLTVV.

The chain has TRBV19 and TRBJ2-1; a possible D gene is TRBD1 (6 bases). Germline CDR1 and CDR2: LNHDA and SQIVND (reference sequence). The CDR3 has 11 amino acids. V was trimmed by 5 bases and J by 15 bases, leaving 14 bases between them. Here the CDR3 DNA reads TGTGCCAGTAGTCTCAACAGGGCCCGGTTCTTC. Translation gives CASSLNRARFF.

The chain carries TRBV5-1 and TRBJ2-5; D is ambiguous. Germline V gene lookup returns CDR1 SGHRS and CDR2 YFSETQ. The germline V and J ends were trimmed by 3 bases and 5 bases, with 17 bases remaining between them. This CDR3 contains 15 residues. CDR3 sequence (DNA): TGCGCCAGCAGCTCTACTACCGCAGAGAGGGAGACCCAGTACTTC. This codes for CASSSTTAERETQYF.

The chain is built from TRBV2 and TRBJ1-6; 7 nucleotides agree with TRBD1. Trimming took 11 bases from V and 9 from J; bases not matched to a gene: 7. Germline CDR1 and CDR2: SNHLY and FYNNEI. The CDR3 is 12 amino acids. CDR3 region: CAGNYRGSPLHF. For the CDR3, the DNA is TGTGCCGGCAACTACAGGGGTTCACCCCTCCACTTT. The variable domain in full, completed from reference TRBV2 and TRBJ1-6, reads EPEVTQTPSHQVTQMGQEVILRCVPISNHLYFYWYRQILGQKVEFLVSFYNNEISEKSEIFDDQFSVERPDGSNFTLKIRSTKLEDSAMYFCAGNYRGSPLHFGNGTRLTVT.

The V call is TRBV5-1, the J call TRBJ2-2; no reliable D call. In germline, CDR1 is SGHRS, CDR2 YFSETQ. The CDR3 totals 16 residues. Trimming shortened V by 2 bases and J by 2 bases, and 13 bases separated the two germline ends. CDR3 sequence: CASSLLAVQNTGELFF. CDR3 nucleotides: TGCGCCAGCAGCTTATTAGCAGTTCAAAACACCGGGGAGCTGTTTTTT.

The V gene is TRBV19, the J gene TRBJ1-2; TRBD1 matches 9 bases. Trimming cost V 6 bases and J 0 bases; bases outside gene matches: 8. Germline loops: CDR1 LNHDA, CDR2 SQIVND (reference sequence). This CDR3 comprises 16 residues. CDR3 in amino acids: CASSPTGGTANYGYTF. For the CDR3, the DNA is TGTGCCAGTAGCCCGACAGGGGGAACAGCTAACTATGGCTACACCTTC.

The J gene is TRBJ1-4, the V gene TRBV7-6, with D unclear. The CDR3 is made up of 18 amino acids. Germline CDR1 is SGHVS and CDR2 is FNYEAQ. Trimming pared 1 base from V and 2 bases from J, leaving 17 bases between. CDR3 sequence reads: CASSLDAWQRPTNEKLFF. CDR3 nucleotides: TGTGCCAGCAGCTTAGACGCCTGGCAGCGACCGACTAATGAAAAACTGTTTTTT.

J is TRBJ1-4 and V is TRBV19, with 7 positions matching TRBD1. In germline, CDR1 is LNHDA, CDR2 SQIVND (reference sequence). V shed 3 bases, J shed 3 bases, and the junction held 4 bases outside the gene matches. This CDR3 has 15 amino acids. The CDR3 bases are TGTGCCAGTAGTATCTACAGGGGACCTAATGAAAAACTGTTTTTT. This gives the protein CASSIYRGPNEKLFF. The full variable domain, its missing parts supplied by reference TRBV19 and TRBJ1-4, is DGGITQSPKYLFRKEGQNVTLSCEQNLNHDAMYWYRQDPGQGLRLIYYSQIVNDFQKGDIAEGYSVSREKKESFPLTVTSAQKNPTAFYLCASSIYRGPNEKLFFGSGTQLSVL.

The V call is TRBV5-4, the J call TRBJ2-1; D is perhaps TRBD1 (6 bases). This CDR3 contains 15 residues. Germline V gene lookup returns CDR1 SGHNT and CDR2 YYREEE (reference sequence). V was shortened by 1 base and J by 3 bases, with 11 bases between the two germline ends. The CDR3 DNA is TGTGCCAGCAGCTTGCCAGGGGCCTACTACAATGAGCAGTTCTTC. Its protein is CASSLPGAYYNEQFF.

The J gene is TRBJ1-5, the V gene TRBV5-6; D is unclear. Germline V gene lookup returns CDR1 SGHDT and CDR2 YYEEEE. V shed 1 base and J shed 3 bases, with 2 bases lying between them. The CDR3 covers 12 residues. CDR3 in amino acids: CASSLYNQPQHF. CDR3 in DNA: TGTGCCAGCAGCTTGTACAATCAGCCCCAGCATTTT.

The chain's CDR3 is CASSLTTGQHSNQPQHF. In DNA form, the CDR3 reads TGTGCCAGCAGCTTAACAACGGGACAGCATAGCAATCAGCCCCAGCATTTT. The rearrangement joins TRBV5-6 to TRBJ1-5; 7 bases map to TRBD1. With V trimmed by 2 bases and J by 0 bases, 8 bases remained unmatched. Germline lookup yields CDR1 SGHDT and CDR2 YYEEEE. The CDR3 loop spans 17 amino acids.

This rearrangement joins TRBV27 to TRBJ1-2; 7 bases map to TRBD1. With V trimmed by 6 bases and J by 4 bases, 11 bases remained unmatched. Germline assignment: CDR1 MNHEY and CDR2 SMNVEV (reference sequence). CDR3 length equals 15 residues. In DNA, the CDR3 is TGTGCCAGCAGCACCCGCACACAGGGGAGCTATGGCTACACCTTC. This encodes CASSTRTQGSYGYTF.

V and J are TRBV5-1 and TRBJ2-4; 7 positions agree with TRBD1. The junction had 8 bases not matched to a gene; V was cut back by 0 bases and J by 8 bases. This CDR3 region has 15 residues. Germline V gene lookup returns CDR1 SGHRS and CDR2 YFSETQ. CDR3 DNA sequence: TGCGCCAGCAGCTTGGGTGACAGGGAAGGGGACATTCAGTACTTC. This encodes CASSLGDREGDIQYF.

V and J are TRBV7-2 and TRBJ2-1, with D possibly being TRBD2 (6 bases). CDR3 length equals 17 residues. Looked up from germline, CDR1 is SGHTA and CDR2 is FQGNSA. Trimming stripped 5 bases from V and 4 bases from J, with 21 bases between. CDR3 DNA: TGTGCCAGCAGCCCGACTAGACCCACCAGAATATACAATGAGCAGTTCTTC. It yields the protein CASSPTRPTRIYNEQFF.

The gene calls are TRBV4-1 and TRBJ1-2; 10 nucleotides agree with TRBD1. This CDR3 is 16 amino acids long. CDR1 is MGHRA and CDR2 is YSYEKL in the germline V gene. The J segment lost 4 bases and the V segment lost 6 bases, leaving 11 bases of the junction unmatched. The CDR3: CASSPGGQGRGYGYTF. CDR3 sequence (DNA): TGCGCCAGCAGTCCGGGGGGACAGGGGCGCGGCTATGGCTACACCTTC.

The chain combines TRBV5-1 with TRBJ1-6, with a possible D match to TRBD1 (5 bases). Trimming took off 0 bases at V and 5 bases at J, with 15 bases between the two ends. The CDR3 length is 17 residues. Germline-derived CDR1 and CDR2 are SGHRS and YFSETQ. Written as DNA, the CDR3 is TGCGCCAGCAGCTTGGGAATGTTATGGGGGGATAATTCACCCCTCCACTTT. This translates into CASSLGMLWGDNSPLHF.

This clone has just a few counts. The CDR3 sequence is CASSTGQEETQYF. CDR3 in DNA: TGTGCCAGCTCAACTGGACAGGAAGAGACCCAGTACTTC. The rearrangement uses TRBV18 and TRBJ2-5; TRBD1 matches 7 bases. The germline V gene has CDR1 KGHSH and CDR2 LQKENI. The CDR3 sequence is 13 residues long. Trimming cost V 5 bases and J 3 bases; bases outside gene matches: 3.

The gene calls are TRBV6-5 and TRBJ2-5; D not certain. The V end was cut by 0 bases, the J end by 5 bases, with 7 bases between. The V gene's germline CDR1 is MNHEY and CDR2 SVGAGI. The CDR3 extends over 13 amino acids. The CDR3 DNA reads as TGTGCCAGCAGTTACTCCAGTGGCGAGACCCAGTACTTC. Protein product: CASSYSSGETQYF.

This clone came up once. As DNA, the CDR3 is TGTGCCAGTACACAGGGGTTAGATTATAATTCACCCCTCCACTTT. Amino acid sequence: CASTQGLDYNSPLHF. This chain links TRBV19 with TRBJ1-6; 7 bases map to TRBD1. The CDR3 is made up of 15 amino acids. Trimming cost V 7 bases and J 4 bases; bases outside gene matches: 7. Germline values: CDR1 LNHDA, CDR2 SQIVND (reference sequence).